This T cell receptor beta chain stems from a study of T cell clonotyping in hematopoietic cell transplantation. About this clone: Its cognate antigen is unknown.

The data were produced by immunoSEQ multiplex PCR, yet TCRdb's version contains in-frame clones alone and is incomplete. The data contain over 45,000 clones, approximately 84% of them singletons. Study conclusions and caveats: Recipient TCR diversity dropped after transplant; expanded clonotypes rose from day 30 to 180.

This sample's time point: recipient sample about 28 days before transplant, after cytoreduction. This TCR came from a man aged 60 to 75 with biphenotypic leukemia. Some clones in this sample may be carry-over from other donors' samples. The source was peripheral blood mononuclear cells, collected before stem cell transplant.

The CDR3 sequence: CASSQRAGSTDTQYF. The CDR3 DNA is TGTGCCAGCAGCCAAAGGGCGGGCAGCACAGATACGCAGTATTTT. V is TRBV4-2 and J is TRBJ2-3; D is perhaps TRBD2 (5 bases). Germline V gene lookup returns CDR1 LGHNA and CDR2 YNFKEQ. The CDR3 consists of 15 residues. V was pared by 2 bases and J by 0 bases, with 9 bases between.